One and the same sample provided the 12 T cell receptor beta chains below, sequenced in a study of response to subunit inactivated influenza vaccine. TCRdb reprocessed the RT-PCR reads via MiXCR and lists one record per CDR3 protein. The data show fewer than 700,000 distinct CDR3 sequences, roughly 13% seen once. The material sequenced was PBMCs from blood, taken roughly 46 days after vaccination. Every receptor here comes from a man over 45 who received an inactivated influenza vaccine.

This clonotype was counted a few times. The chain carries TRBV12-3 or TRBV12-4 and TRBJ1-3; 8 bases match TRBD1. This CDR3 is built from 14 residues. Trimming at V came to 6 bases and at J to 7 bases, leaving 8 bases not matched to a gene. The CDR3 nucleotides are TGTGCCAGCAGACCCGGACAGGGCTGGAACACCATATATTTT. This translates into CASRPGQGWNTIYF.

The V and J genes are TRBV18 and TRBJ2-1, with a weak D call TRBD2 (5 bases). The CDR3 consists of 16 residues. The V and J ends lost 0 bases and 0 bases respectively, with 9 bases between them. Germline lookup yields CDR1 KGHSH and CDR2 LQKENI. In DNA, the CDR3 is TGTGCCAGCTCACCACCGACGGGGAGCTCCTACAATGAGCAGTTCTTC. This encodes CASSPPTGSSYNEQFF.

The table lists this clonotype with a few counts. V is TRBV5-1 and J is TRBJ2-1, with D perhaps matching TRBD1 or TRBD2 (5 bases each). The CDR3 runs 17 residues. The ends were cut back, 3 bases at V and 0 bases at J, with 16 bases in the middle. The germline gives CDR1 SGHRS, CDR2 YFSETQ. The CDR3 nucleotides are TGCGCCAGCAGCTCGTTCCGGGACGGCTCCTCCTACAATGAGCAGTTCTTC. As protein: CASSSFRDGSSYNEQFF.

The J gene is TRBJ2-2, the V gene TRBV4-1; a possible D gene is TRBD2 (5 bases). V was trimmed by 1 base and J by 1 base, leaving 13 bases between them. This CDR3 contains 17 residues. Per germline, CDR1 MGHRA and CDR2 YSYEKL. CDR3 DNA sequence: TGCGCCAGCAGCCAAGTTCTACCTGAGGGGAACACCGGGGAGCTGTTTTTT. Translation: CASSQVLPEGNTGELFF.

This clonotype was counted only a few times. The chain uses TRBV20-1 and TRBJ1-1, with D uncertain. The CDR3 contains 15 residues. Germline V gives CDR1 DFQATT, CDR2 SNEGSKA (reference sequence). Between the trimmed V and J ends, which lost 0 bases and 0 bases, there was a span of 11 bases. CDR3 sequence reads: CSARDYGLLNTEAFF. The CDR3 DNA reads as TGCAGTGCTAGAGATTATGGACTGTTGAACACTGAAGCTTTCTTT.

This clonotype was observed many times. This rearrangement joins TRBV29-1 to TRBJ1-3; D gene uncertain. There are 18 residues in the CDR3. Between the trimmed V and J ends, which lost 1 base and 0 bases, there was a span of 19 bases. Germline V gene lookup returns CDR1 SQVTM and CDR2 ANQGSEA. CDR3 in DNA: TGCAGCGTTGAAGGCATTCCGTCCGAACCTTTCTCTGGAAACACCATATATTTT. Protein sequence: CSVEGIPSEPFSGNTIYF.

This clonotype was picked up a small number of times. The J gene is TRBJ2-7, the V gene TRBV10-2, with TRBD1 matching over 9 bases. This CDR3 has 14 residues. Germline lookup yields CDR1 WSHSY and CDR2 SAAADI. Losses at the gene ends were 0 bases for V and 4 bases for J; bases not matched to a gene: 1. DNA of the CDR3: TGCGCCAGCAGTGAGTCACAGGGGGCTTACGAGCAGTACTTC. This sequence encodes CASSESQGAYEQYF.

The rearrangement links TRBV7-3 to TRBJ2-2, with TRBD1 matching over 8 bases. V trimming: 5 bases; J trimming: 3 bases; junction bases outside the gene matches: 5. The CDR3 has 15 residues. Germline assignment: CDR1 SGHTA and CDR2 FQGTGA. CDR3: CASSPRGPDTGELFF. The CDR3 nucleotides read TGTGCCAGCAGCCCCAGGGGGCCGGACACCGGGGAGCTGTTTTTT.

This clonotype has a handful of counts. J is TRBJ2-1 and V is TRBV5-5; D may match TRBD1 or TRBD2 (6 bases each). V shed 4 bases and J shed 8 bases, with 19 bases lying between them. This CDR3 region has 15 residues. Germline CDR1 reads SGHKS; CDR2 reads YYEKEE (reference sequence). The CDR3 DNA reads TGTGCCAGCAGCCCGGGGGCAGGGATCGCCCATGAGCAGTTCTTC. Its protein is CASSPGAGIAHEQFF.

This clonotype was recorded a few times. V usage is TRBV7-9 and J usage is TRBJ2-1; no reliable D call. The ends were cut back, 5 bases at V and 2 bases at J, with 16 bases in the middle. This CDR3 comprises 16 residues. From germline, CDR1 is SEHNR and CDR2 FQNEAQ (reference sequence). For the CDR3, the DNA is TGTGCCAGCAGCCCAGCTGAAACCCTGGCCTACAATGAGCAGTTCTTC. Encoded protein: CASSPAETLAYNEQFF.

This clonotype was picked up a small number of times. The CDR3 reads CASRTDLVSQQFF. The CDR3 coding sequence is TGTGCCTCGAGGACAGACCTAGTTAGCCAGCAGTTCTTC. V gene TRBV6-1 combines with J gene TRBJ2-1; D perhaps matches TRBD1 (6 bases). Germline loops: CDR1 MNHNS, CDR2 SASEGT. V was shortened by 11 bases and J by 11 bases, with 22 bases between the two germline ends. The CDR3 consists of 13 residues.

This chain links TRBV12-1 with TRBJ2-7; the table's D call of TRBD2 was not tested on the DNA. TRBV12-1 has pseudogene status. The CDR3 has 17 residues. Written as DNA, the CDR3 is TGTGCCAGCAGCTTCAACTTTAGCGGGGGGTGGATACGCGAGCAGTACTTC. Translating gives CASSFNFSGGWIREQYF.